This T cell receptor beta chain is from a study of early T cells in non-severe SARS-CoV-2 infection. The sample holds a few counts of this clonotype. TCRdb called the 5' RACE reads again in MiXCR, with one record for every CDR3 protein. Of more than 65,000 distinct CDR3 sequences detected, roughly 14% appear once; the ten largest clones hold roughly 4.2%. This CDR3 has 12 residues. Trimming shortened V by 5 bases and J by 4 bases, and 9 bases separated the two germline ends. V usage is TRBV12-3 or TRBV12-4 and J usage is TRBJ2-7; D might be TRBD2 (5 bases). This TCR came from an adult who was a healthcare worker with PCR-confirmed SARS-CoV-2 infection or an uninfected control (not recorded which). Sample: whole blood, taken at baseline. The CDR3 loop reads CASSKSGYEQYF. The CDR3 DNA follows: TGTGCCAGCAGTAAGTCGGGGTACGAGCAGTACTTC.